The present TCR beta chain was sequenced within a study of cytomegalovirus exposure and HLA in healthy donors (TCRdb year 2017). At the level of the whole study: An earlier analysis of several hundred of the donors reported approximately 260 Gb of sequence data and 117 million unique TCR beta sequences obtained from some 200 million T cells. In addition to the first cohort of 666 subjects, a separate validation cohort of about 120 different subjects was used. The study aimed to test whether signatures of past pathogen exposure could be identified by cataloging public T cell receptors. The study profiled the T cell repertoires of 500 to 800 subjects by immunosequencing and related them to cytomegalovirus serostatus. All discovery cohort repertoires had been generated using a single sequencing platform. A later genetic analysis used genome-wide SNP genotypes for about three fifths of the 666 donors, treating that subset as a discovery cohort. To predict cytomegalovirus infection status, the study brought together high-throughput TCR immunosequencing, statistical association of individual TCRs with disease status, and machine learning. Alongside the repertoire data, information on donor age, sex, ethnicity and CMV serostatus was compiled. Rather than using new phenotypic data, the later analysis identified candidate immune exposures from TCR beta sequences and from how often those sequences occurred across donors. A later analysis re-examined previously published TCR beta repertoires from just over 650 donors and added high-resolution HLA genotyping to investigate patterns of TCR occurrence. Typing coverage differed by locus: A, B, C, DRB1 and DQB1 were typed in roughly 629-630 donors, DQA1 in about 500, DPA1 in around 600, and DPB1 in approximately 450. Roughly 5 DR-DQ haplotypes were handled as single units for association and clustering because linkage in the cohort was strong. To decide whether each TCR beta V gene segment behaved as functional or pseudogenic, an earlier analysis of some 540 of the donors relied on high-throughput TCR beta sequencing. The genetic ancestry cluster associated with self-reported Caucasian donors included roughly four fifths of the roughly 380 genotyped donors. Approximately 330 gigabases of sequencing data and around 80 million unique TCR sequences made up an early release that covered nearly 650 HLA-typed donors. Among 300 to 500 genotyped donors of the cohort, an average of about 220,000 unique TCR beta nucleotide sequences was sequenced per donor, of which 15% to 20% were non-productive. HLA typing covered class I and class II loci at four-digit resolution. Study-level results and caveats: Specific HLA alleles were associated with 16,951 TCR beta sequences at a false discovery rate of 0.05 in a later analysis. This cohort had only TCR beta chains sequenced, and the lack of alpha or paired-chain data limited which features could be detected. Across donors, most TCR sequences were observed very rarely, whereas some public TCRs were present in many individuals. When HLA alleles, especially DR and DQ, strongly co-occurred, TCR associations were difficult to assign to individual alleles. The authors suggested that the approach could potentially be extended to other disease states and immunological phenotypes. The study gave a list of 150 to 200 TCR beta chains associated with cytomegalovirus. The classifier was reported to diagnose cytomegalovirus status with high specificity and sensitivity in both the original and validation cohorts. Because some donors lacked HLA typing at each locus, the association tests relied only on the typed subset. Sequencing depth was assumed to be roughly uniform across donors in the presence/absence analyses, though that assumption may not hold. In an earlier analysis of some 500 of the donors, most TCR beta V segments appeared in productive rearrangements about 90% or about 30% of the time, broadly matching IMGT annotations. In a later genetic analysis, fewer N-insertions in productive TCRs were reported among donors in an Asian-associated ancestry cluster than the roughly 670-donor mean. In vitro tests confirmed that a few of the cytomegalovirus-associated TCR beta chains recognize cytomegalovirus antigens. According to a later analysis, parvovirus B19, influenza, CMV and Epstein-Barr virus appeared linked to several top co-occurrence clusters. A later genetic analysis associated a missense DCLRE1C variant with V-gene and J-gene trimming of TCR beta chains, and an independent cohort replicated the association. The only immune exposure information available for the cohort was CMV serostatus. Over 15 rarely observed V segments, including chromosome 9 orphons, were excluded from the earlier analysis of approximately 500 of the donors because counts were too low. Compared with equally common non-associated chains, HLA-associated TCR beta chains in a later analysis were more clonally expanded and had lower generation probabilities. Some IMGT-functional V segments, including TRBV6-2 and TRBV6-3, could not be distinguished by the 87-base-pair reads and were therefore excluded. Linkage disequilibrium might explain the correlated functional status among segregating V segments, but an unknown experimental factor could not be ruled out. A further reported finding was that TCR beta sequences accurately predicted the HLA-A and HLA-B alleles for most subjects in the first cohort. A cluster of highly shared sequence variants was judged likely to be a technical artifact of the sequencing pipeline. According to a later analysis, TCR association rates differed among HLA loci, with DRB1 alleles showing the most associated TCRs and HLA-C alleles showing the fewest. A later analysis found that most CMV-associated TCR beta chains appeared HLA-restricted, with HLA associations seemingly driven largely by CMV exposure.

About this clone: This receptor's antigen is unknown. No qualities accompany the bases; no much larger clone lies one base away.

Looking up the germline V gene yields CDR1 SGHTA and CDR2 FQGNSA. Deletion took 1 base off V and 6 bases off J, with a span of 7 bases between the germline ends. Measured from the cysteine to the phenylalanine, the CDR3 is 13 residues long. The kept DNA is CDR3 alone, 39 bases in frame from the first base. Libraries came from the immunoSEQ multiplex PCR assay. For the multiplex PCR, a mixture combining 60 forward primers for TCR Vbeta segments and 13 reverse primers for TCR Jbeta segments was used. Amplification of the CDR3 region of rearranged TCR beta genes was performed with a multiplex PCR assay on genomic DNA. The Illumina HiSeq System was used to sequence the amplified TCR beta libraries as 87-base-pair reads. The study's processing was this. Across the 700 or so repertoires, a later analysis counted some 80 million unique TCR beta chains, approximately 12 million of which were shared by at least two donors. To remove PCR and sequencing errors, raw reads were error-corrected and collapsed into unique sequences using a nearest-neighbor algorithm that merged closely related sequences. V, D and J gene segments were assigned by aligning CDR3 sequences to IMGT reference sequences. For a sequence to be retained, a match of at least six nucleotides to both a V gene segment and a J gene segment was required. A rearrangement counted as productive if the CDR3 had no stop codons and remained in frame with V and J, and every other rearrangement counted as non-productive. Following IMGT convention, CDR3 was defined as the stretch from the second conserved V-encoded cysteine up to the conserved J-encoded phenylalanine. The earlier analysis of about 590 of the donors excluded sequences that lacked an unambiguous match to a single V gene segment. An earlier analysis of about 590 of the donors classified V segments as functional when productive rearrangements were above 56.7% and as segregating when the standard deviation between donors was above 5%. A statistical classification framework was built for diagnosing cytomegalovirus status from the catalog of TCR beta chain sequences. In a later analysis, V and J genes were assigned by comparing TCR nucleotide sequences against IMGT/GENE-DB human TR gene sequences. In a later analysis, CDR3 sequences and most-parsimonious VDJ recombination scenarios were assigned using the TCRdist pipeline. In a later analysis, each TCR beta chain was defined by its CDR3 amino acid sequence together with its V-gene family, and reads lacking a unique V-gene family were excluded. A later analysis removed 592 highly shared, low-generation-probability nucleotide sequences to deal with suspected cross-contamination and a sequencing artifact. For each public chain, a later analysis derived a clonal expansion index from normalized ranks of inferred template counts within each repertoire. Generation probabilities in a later analysis came from a VDJ recombination model fitted to out-of-frame rearrangements, and those results were checked against IGoR. In a later analysis, TCR-TCR, TCR-HLA and TCR-CMV co-occurrence was scored with hypergeometric tests, and a repertoire-size bias correction was applied to TCR pairs. In a later analysis, false discovery rates were estimated by permuting HLA or CMV assignments 20 times. In a later analysis, co-occurring TCRs were grouped with DBSCAN, and TCRdist sequence similarity was added when clustering was performed within HLA-allele-positive subsets. For co-occurrence clustering, repertoires with fewer than 30,000 or more than 120,000 public chains were excluded, along with four or five repertoires with anomalous nucleotide sharing. In TCRdb, the immuneACCESS table is reduced to in-frame sequences with V and J assigned. These tables do not hold every clone; where another copy was compared, an unresolved V gene accounts for under half, and the others remain unexplained. From that table come the V and J calls and clone size; the DNA was used to work out D and trimming. This sample is represented by under 200,000 clones; 75% to 80% of them were singletons. The ten most abundant clones make up over 11% of the sample.

The cohort comprised some 730 healthy bone marrow donors. Cohort members were all nominally healthy when sampled, although unrecorded immune exposures were likely present. The donor was CMV seropositive and was included in the group of 300 or so seropositive cohort members. A peripheral blood sample was collected from each donor, and TCR beta sequencing was performed on peripheral blood mononuclear cells. The Qiagen DNeasy Blood Extraction Kit was used to extract genomic DNA from the blood cell samples. Sequenced: PBMCs. The rearranged segments are TRBV7-2 and TRBJ1-5; the D gene is unclear. This clonotype was obtained from a man between 50 and 59 years old in good health and CMV-seropositive. The CDR3 region: CASSLGSGQPQHF. In nucleotides, the sequence is TGTGCCAGCAGCTTAGGCAGCGGTCAGCCCCAGCATTTT.